This T cell receptor (beta chain) stems from a study of neurological immune-mediated disorders. Time point described: technical triplicate 1. TCRdb re-analysed the 5' RACE reads in MiXCR, keeping a single row per CDR3 protein. The sample records roughly 38,000 distinct CDR3 sequences, roughly 10% being singletons. Trimming stripped 5 bases from V and 10 bases from J, with 20 bases between. CDR3 length: 14 amino acids. The sample holds many counts of this clonotype. The sequence derives from a man between 60 and 70 years old with HTLV-1-associated myelopathy (HAM/TSP). The chain is built from TRBV12-3 or TRBV12-4 and TRBJ1-2; D remains unclear. The source material was PBMCs. The CDR3 coding sequence is TGTGCCAGCAGTACAACCGGGCCCATTATGGACTACACCTTC. Translating it yields CASSTTGPIMDYTF.